This T cell receptor (beta chain) was identified during a study of shared T cell receptors in the human thymus. The table came from immunoSEQ multiplex PCR; TCRdb's copy has only in-frame clones and leaves some out. Of 500,000 to 850,000 clones listed, around 87% were seen once; the top ten hold over 0.008%. The CDR3 totals 14 residues. With V trimmed by 4 bases and J by 2 bases, 4 bases remained unmatched. Germline assignment: CDR1 MNHEY and CDR2 SMNVEV (reference sequence). These data also featured in a second study, about human thymus T cells. This second study says: In corrective heart surgery, resections were taken, and these provided the thymus tissue. Within thymic and blood repertoires, V and J gene usage appeared to be biased.

V and J are TRBV27 and TRBJ2-7; 8 bases match TRBD2. Source material: thymocytes. The receptor comes from a boy in the first two years of life with a congenital heart defect. The CDR3, as DNA: TGTGCCAGCAGTTCGGGAGGGTGGGCCTACGAGCAGTACTTC. Encoded protein: CASSSGGWAYEQYF.